What follows are 32 T cell receptor beta chains derived from one specimen sequenced in a study of regulatory T cells in long-lasting Graves disease. CDR3 regions were amplified by Arm-PCR using iRepertoire HTBI primers to build TCR beta libraries. TCRdb recomputed calls from the multiplex PCR reads with MiXCR, one row per CDR3 protein. The data contain about 290,000 distinct CDR3 sequences, around 21% of them singletons. Time point given: persistent/refractory GD, antithyroid drugs over 5 years with positive TRAb. Researchers made the TCR library from RNA that was extracted from PBMCs. Specimen: peripheral blood mononuclear cells (PBMCs), collected when the disease was refractory, from a patient treated with antithyroid drugs. The source of these receptors is a female donor with Graves disease.

The rearrangement joins TRBV18 to TRBJ2-5; either TRBD1 or TRBD2 may supply D (5 bases each). The CDR3 length is 16 residues. The ends were cut back, 0 bases at V and 5 bases at J, with 16 bases in the middle. Germline V gives CDR1 KGHSH, CDR2 LQKENI. This CDR3 is CASSPPGADPLETQYF. The CDR3 bases are TGTGCCAGCTCACCACCCGGGGCGGACCCCTTGGAGACCCAGTACTTC.

This clonotype was observed a handful of times. The chain combines TRBV7-2 with TRBJ2-7, with TRBD2 identical over 8 bases. This CDR3 has 13 amino acids. The ends lost 5 bases at V and 2 bases at J; junction bases unmatched: 2. The germline V gene has CDR1 SGHTA and CDR2 FQGNSA. CDR3 protein: CASSQGLAYEQYF. CDR3 DNA: TGTGCCAGCAGCCAGGGACTAGCCTACGAGCAGTACTTC.

In this sample, this clonotype turned up many times. The chain employs TRBV11-2 and TRBJ2-2; 10 bases map to TRBD2. J lost 6 bases, V lost 1 base, and 8 bases had no gene match. The V gene's germline CDR1 is SGHAT and CDR2 FQNNGV. This CDR3 spans 17 amino acids. The CDR3 DNA reads TGTGCCAGCAGCTTAGTGAAGCTAGCGGGAGTAGCCGGGGAGCTGTTTTTT. It encodes CASSLVKLAGVAGELFF. Complete variable domain (other parts from reference TRBV11-2 and TRBJ2-2): EAGVAQSPRYKIIEKRQSVAFWCNPISGHATLYWYQQILGQGPKLLIQFQNNGVVDDSQLPKDRFSAERLKGVDSTLKIQPAKLEDSAVYLCASSLVKLAGVAGELFFGEGSRLTVL.

The table lists this clonotype with many counts. The chain carries TRBV7-2 and TRBJ1-2, with a possible D match to TRBD1 (6 bases). Germline CDR1 and CDR2: SGHTA and FQGNSA. The germline V and J ends were trimmed by 8 bases and 4 bases, with 17 bases remaining between them. The CDR3 consists of 14 residues. In DNA, the CDR3 is TGTGCCAGCTCACCGTCCGGGGGCTCCTATGGCTACACCTTC. Amino acids: CASSPSGGSYGYTF.

The chain employs TRBV20-1 and TRBJ2-2; 13 bases fit TRBD2. Germline loops: CDR1 DFQATT, CDR2 SNEGSKA (reference sequence). J gave up 3 bases and V 2 bases, and 3 bases lay outside the gene matches. The CDR3 length is 16 residues. Here the CDR3 DNA reads TGCAGTGCTAGAATCGGGACTAGCGGGGACACCGGGGAGCTGTTTTTT. This encodes CSARIGTSGDTGELFF.

This clonotype showed up many times. The J gene is TRBJ1-2, the V gene TRBV12-3 or TRBV12-4; D is ambiguous. The length of the CDR3 is 14 residues. V was cut by 7 bases and J by 3 bases, with 15 bases left in between. Here the CDR3 DNA reads TGTGCCAGCACCACGTCGATCGCAGACTATGGCTACACCTTC. Amino acids: CASTTSIADYGYTF.

This clonotype was recorded many times. The chain couples TRBV28 to TRBJ1-5; D not resolved. Germline V gene lookup returns CDR1 MDHEN and CDR2 SYDVKM. V was trimmed by 8 bases and J by 0 bases, leaving 23 bases between them. The CDR3 consists of 18 residues. As DNA, the CDR3 is TGTGCCAGCCGCCGGGCCTCGGGAGGCGTTTATAGCAATCAGCCCCAGCATTTT. Its translation is CASRRASGGVYSNQPQHF.

The chain combines TRBV6-1 with TRBJ2-1, with 7 bases that match TRBD1. The CDR3 runs to 14 residues. V was pared by 8 bases and J by 2 bases, with 6 bases of the junction left unmatched. CDR1 and CDR2 from the germline V gene are MNHNS and SASEGT. The CDR3 nucleotides read TGTGCCAGCCGGGCAGGGGGAACCTACAATGAGCAGTTCTTC. Amino acids: CASRAGGTYNEQFF.

Ten or more counts support this clonotype. J is TRBJ1-4 and V is TRBV3-1, with 10 bases identical to TRBD1. J was trimmed by 7 bases and V by 1 base; bases with no gene match: 3. CDR1 LGHDT and CDR2 YNNKEL come from the germline V gene (reference sequence). The CDR3 has 15 amino acids. The CDR3 bases are TGTGCCAGCAGCCAAGTAGACAGGGGGCTTGAAAAACTGTTTTTT. It translates to CASSQVDRGLEKLFF.

The J gene is TRBJ1-4, the V gene TRBV5-1, with 7 bases fitting TRBD1. The CDR3 has 13 amino acids. Trimming cost V 3 bases and J 13 bases; bases outside gene matches: 9. Germline-derived CDR1 and CDR2 are SGHRS and YFSETQ. CDR3 in DNA: TGCGCCAGCAGCTCACTCCAGGGGGGCGGACTGTTTTTT. Translation: CASSSLQGGGLFF.

The chain joins TRBV11-1 to TRBJ1-1, with a weak D call TRBD1 (5 bases). V lost 5 bases and J 10 bases, leaving 14 bases between the germline ends. This CDR3 contains 12 residues. Germline assignment: CDR1 SGHAT and CDR2 FQDESV (reference sequence). The CDR3 sequence: CASSGRGLLAFF. The CDR3 DNA is TGTGCCAGCAGCGGGCGGGGGTTGTTAGCTTTCTTT.

The V and J genes are TRBV5-6 and TRBJ1-1; D may be TRBD1 (5 bases). CDR1 is SGHDT, CDR2 YYEEEE, per germline. V was shortened by 4 bases and J by 4 bases, with 17 bases between the two germline ends. The CDR3 extends over 15 amino acids. The CDR3, as DNA: TGTGCCAGCAGCCGATCTCGGGGCAGGGTCACTGAAGCTTTCTTT. Protein product: CASSRSRGRVTEAFF.

The rearrangement joins TRBV19 to TRBJ2-2; 7 positions match TRBD2. CDR3 length: 16 amino acids. J gave up 3 bases and V 3 bases, and 7 bases lay outside the gene matches. Germline assignment: CDR1 LNHDA and CDR2 SQIVND (reference sequence). The CDR3 nucleotides read TGTGCCAGTAGTATGCCCTTACGGGGGGACACCGGGGAGCTGTTTTTT. It yields the protein CASSMPLRGDTGELFF.

The chain is built from TRBV7-9 and TRBJ1-6; 7 nucleotides match TRBD1. The CDR3 is 15 residues long. CDR1 is SEHNR and CDR2 is FQNEAQ in the germline V gene (reference sequence). J gave up 7 bases and V 1 base, and 4 bases lay outside the gene matches. The CDR3 sequence: CASSLETGMNSPLHF. CDR3 nucleotide sequence: TGTGCCAGCAGCTTAGAGACAGGGATGAATTCACCCCTCCACTTT.

This clonotype was picked up many times. The gene calls are TRBV12-3 or TRBV12-4 and TRBJ1-2; 9 bases match TRBD1. This CDR3 comprises 14 residues. J gave up 8 bases and V 0 bases, and 4 bases lay outside the gene matches. The CDR3 loop reads CASSLASGTGGYTF. DNA for the CDR3: TGTGCCAGCAGTTTAGCGTCCGGGACAGGGGGCTACACCTTC.

This clonotype was seen at least ten times. This chain joins TRBV12-3 or TRBV12-4 and TRBJ1-2; TRBD1 is a possible D gene (5 bases). This CDR3 is built from 14 residues. With 2 bases removed from V and 4 bases from J, the gap between germline ends came to 11 bases. In DNA, the CDR3 is TGTGCCAGCAGTTTACCAGGGTCGGTCTATGGCTACACCTTC. Translating it yields CASSLPGSVYGYTF.

This clonotype was seen a handful of times. This chain connects TRBV20-1 to TRBJ1-3, with D perhaps matching TRBD1 (5 bases). Germline CDR1 and CDR2: DFQATT and SNEGSKA (reference sequence). There are 13 residues in the CDR3. Trimming removed 1 base at V and 4 bases at J, with 8 bases between. Here the CDR3 reads CSARVGTGNTIYF. The CDR3 nucleotides read TGCAGTGCTAGAGTGGGGACGGGAAACACCATATATTTT.

In its sample, this clonotype was seen a few times. The genes are TRBV7-9 and TRBJ2-7; D may correspond to TRBD1 or TRBD2 (5 bases each). Germline V lookup: CDR1 SEHNR, CDR2 FQNEAQ (reference sequence). The CDR3 totals 15 residues. The ends were cut back, 5 bases at V and 3 bases at J, with 17 bases in the middle. As DNA, the CDR3 is TGTGCCAGCAGCGCCCGGGACGGAGCCAACTACGAGCAGTACTTC. Its translation is CASSARDGANYEQYF.

There are a few counts of this clonotype. The CDR3 DNA is TGTGCCAGCAGCTTAGTTCCTTTCAATCAGCCCCAGCATTTT. Amino acid sequence: CASSLVPFNQPQHF. The V gene is TRBV7-2, the J gene TRBJ1-5; no firm D call. This CDR3 region has 14 residues. Trimming removed 1 base from V and 3 bases from J, with 7 bases in between. In germline, CDR1 is SGHTA, CDR2 FQGNSA. The full variable domain, rest sourced from reference TRBV7-2 and TRBJ1-5, is GAGVSQSPSNKVTEKGKDVELRCDPISGHTALYWYRQSLGQGLEFLIYFQGNSAPDKSGLPSDRFSAERTGGSVSTLTIQRTQQEDSAVYLCASSLVPFNQPQHFGDGTRLSIL.

This clonotype has more than one count but fewer than ten. This may arise from a read error, as a much more abundant clone is one base away. This chain joins TRBV6-2 or TRBV6-3 and TRBJ1-4; D uncertain. The CDR3 has 15 residues. In germline, CDR1 is MNHEY, CDR2 SVGEGT. Trimming took off 4 bases at V and 7 bases at J, with 16 bases between the two ends. The CDR3 spells CASSWEGPEFEKLFF. The CDR3 nucleotides are TGTGCCAGCAGTTGGGAGGGCCCCGAGTTTGAAAAACTGTTTTTT.

This clonotype was observed many times. V is TRBV12-3 or TRBV12-4 and J is TRBJ1-5; D unclear. V lost 6 bases and J 2 bases, leaving 11 bases between the germline ends. The CDR3 runs 14 residues. The CDR3 DNA reads as TGTGCCAGCAGCGATACAGCGGGCAATCAGCCCCAGCATTTT. It specifies CASSDTAGNQPQHF.

This clonotype has ten or more counts. This sequence joins TRBV29-1 and TRBJ1-3; TRBD1 matches 7 bases. The CDR3 is made up of 14 amino acids. Germline lookup yields CDR1 SQVTM and CDR2 ANQGSEA. V was clipped by 7 bases and J by 4 bases; unmatched bases: 10. Here the CDR3 DNA reads TGCAGCGCATCCCCGACAGGGTTCGGAAACACCATATATTTT. It encodes CSASPTGFGNTIYF. Drawing the rest from reference TRBV29-1 and TRBJ1-3, the complete variable domain is SAVISQKPSRDICQRGTSLTIQCQVDSQVTMMFWYRQQPGQSLTLIATANQGSEATYESGFVIDKFPISRPNLTFSTLTVSNMSPEDSSIYLCSASPTGFGNTIYFGEGSWLTVV.

The sample holds a few counts of this clonotype. V gene TRBV11-2 combines with J gene TRBJ1-1; TRBD1 agrees at 7 bases. V dropped 5 bases and J dropped 1; count of bases not matched to a gene: 7. Germline assignment: CDR1 SGHAT and CDR2 FQNNGV. There are 15 residues in the CDR3. The CDR3: CASSPTGARNTEAFF. The CDR3 DNA reads as TGTGCCAGCAGCCCTACAGGGGCCCGGAACACTGAAGCTTTCTTT.

This clonotype came up many times. The genes are TRBV30 and TRBJ2-4; TRBD2 matches 8 bases. Germline assignment: CDR1 GTSNPN and CDR2 SVGIG (reference sequence). CDR3 length: 16 residues. V lost 1 base and J lost 6; bases outside the gene matches: 11. Here the CDR3 reads CAWSDGSAGDGNIQYF. The CDR3 nucleotides read TGTGCCTGGAGTGATGGCTCAGCGGGAGATGGAAACATTCAGTACTTC.

This chain links TRBV12-3 or TRBV12-4 with TRBJ2-2, with D unclear. Deletions cut 1 base from V and 7 bases from J, with 7 bases between. The CDR3 covers 13 residues. The CDR3 is CASSLGFGGELFF. In nucleotides, the CDR3 is TGTGCCAGCAGTTTAGGTTTCGGCGGGGAGCTGTTTTTT.

This rearrangement joins TRBV7-8 to TRBJ1-1, with 8 bases aligning to TRBD1. Germline V CDR1 and CDR2: SGHVS, FQNEAQ. Trimming cost V 5 bases and J 4 bases; bases outside gene matches: 12. This CDR3 spans 16 amino acids. Here the CDR3 reads CASSPEAGGVGTEAFF. CDR3 in DNA: TGTGCCAGCAGCCCGGAGGCAGGGGGCGTGGGCACTGAAGCTTTCTTT.

The chain joins TRBV27 to TRBJ1-2; D gene ambiguous. Germline CDR1 and CDR2: MNHEY and SMNVEV (reference sequence). V was cut by 6 bases and J by 8 bases, with 13 bases left in between. This CDR3 spans 12 amino acids. CDR3 sequence (DNA): TGTGCCAGCAGGCAACCCGCGGGGGGCTACACCTTC. This gives the protein CASRQPAGGYTF.

This clonotype was seen many times. This chain uses TRBV11-2 with TRBJ2-7; 12 nucleotides match TRBD1. The germline CDR1 and CDR2 sequences are SGHAT and FQNNGV. V lost 5 bases to trimming and J lost 9 bases; unmatched junction nucleotides: 11. This CDR3 contains 15 residues. DNA for the CDR3: TGTGCCAGCAGCCAAACCGGGACAGGGGGCTTGTGGCAGTACTTC. Its translation: CASSQTGTGGLWQYF.

The rearrangement uses TRBV20-1 and TRBJ1-2; the D is unclear. Germline V gene data show CDR1 as DFQATT and CDR2 as SNEGSKA (reference sequence). V gave up 7 bases and J gave up 8 bases, with 14 bases separating them. The CDR3 is 11 amino acids. The CDR3 sequence is CSVSPGLGYTF. The CDR3 DNA is TGCAGTGTTTCCCCGGGTTTAGGCTACACCTTC.

This clonotype was counted at least ten times. The V and J genes are TRBV7-3 and TRBJ2-5; D remains ambiguous. The CDR3 spans 16 residues. Germline CDR1 is SGHTA and CDR2 is FQGTGA. V lost 0 bases, J lost 1 base, and 12 bases lay in between. CDR3 residues: CASSLTLGKRQETQYF. The CDR3 DNA reads as TGTGCCAGCAGCTTAACGTTAGGGAAACGCCAAGAGACCCAGTACTTC.

The chain combines TRBV7-2 with TRBJ2-2; TRBD2 matches 7 bases. The junction had 13 bases not matched to a gene; V was cut back by 5 bases and J by 10 bases. The CDR3 consists of 15 residues. Germline V gene data show CDR1 as SGHTA and CDR2 as FQGNSA. The CDR3 here is CASSRGASGRPELFF. The CDR3 coding sequence is TGTGCCAGCAGCCGGGGAGCTAGCGGCCGCCCGGAGCTGTTTTTT.

The table lists this clonotype with many counts. The rearrangement uses TRBV2 and TRBJ1-4; D is perhaps TRBD1 (5 bases). The CDR3 has 15 amino acids. The V gene's germline CDR1 is SNHLY and CDR2 FYNNEI. The germline V and J ends were trimmed by 8 bases and 11 bases, with 24 bases remaining between them. CDR3 in DNA: TGTGCCAGCGATCTATACGGGGGAGGCATCGGGAAACTGTTTTTT. Protein product: CASDLYGGGIGKLFF.